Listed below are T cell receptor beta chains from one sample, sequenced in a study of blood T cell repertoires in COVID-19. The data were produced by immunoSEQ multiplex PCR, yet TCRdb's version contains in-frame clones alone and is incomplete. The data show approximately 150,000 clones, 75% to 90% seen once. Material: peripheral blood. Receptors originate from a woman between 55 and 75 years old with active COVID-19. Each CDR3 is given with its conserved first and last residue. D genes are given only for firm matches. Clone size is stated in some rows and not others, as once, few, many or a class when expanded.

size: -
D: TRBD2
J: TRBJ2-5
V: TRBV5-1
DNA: TGCGCCAGCAGCTTAGCGGGGCCGTCGGTTGAGACCCAGTACTTC
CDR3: CASSLAGPSVETQYF

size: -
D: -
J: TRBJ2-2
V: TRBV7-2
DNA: TGTGCCAGCAGCTTAGCGGGGGCGCGCACCGGGGAGCTGTTTTTT
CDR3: CASSLAGARTGELFF

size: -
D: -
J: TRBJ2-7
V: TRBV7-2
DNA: TGTGCCAGCAGCCCGCGGCAGGGTGGGGAGCAGTACTTC
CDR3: CASSPRQGGEQYF

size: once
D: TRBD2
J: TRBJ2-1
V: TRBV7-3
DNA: TGTGCCAGCAGCTTGCGGACTAGCGGTTACAATGAGCAGTTCTTC
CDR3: CASSLRTSGYNEQFF

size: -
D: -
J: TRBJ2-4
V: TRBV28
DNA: TGTGCCAGCTCCCGAAGAAGGGGTGGCCGGATAACCAAAAACATTCAGTACTTC
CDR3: CASSRRRGGRITKNIQYF

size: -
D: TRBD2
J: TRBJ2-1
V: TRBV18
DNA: TGTGCCAGCTCACCCACCGTCGGAGGACTAGCAGGTGAGCAGTTCTTC
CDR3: CASSPTVGGLAGEQFF

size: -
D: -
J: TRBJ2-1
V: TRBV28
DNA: TGTGCCAGCAGTGGTAACCCAGGGGCCTCGCACAATGAGCAGTTCTTC
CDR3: CASSGNPGASHNEQFF

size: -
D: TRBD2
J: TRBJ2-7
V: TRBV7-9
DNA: TGTGCCAGCAGCAAATGGACTAGCTCCTACGAGCAGTACTTC
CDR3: CASSKWTSSYEQYF

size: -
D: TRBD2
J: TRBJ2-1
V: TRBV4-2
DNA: TGTGCCAGCAGCCGATGGACTAGCGGAGCCTACAATGAGCAGTTCTTC
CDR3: CASSRWTSGAYNEQFF

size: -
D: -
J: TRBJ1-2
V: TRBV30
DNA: TGTGCCTGGAGTGTATCGTGGGTACAGGGCGGCTACACCTTC
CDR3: CAWSVSWVQGGYTF

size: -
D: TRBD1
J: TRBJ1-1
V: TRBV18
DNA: TGTGCCAGCTCACCTCAGGGGGAAGGGGCTTTCTTT
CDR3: CASSPQGEGAFF

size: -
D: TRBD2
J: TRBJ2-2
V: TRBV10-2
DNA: TGCGCCTCCGAGCGGGATCCCCCAGCGGGGAACACCGGGGAGCTGTTTTTT
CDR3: CASERDPPAGNTGELFF

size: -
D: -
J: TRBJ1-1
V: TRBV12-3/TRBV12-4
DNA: TGTGCCAGTAAACAGATAATGAACACTGAAGCTTTCTTT
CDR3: CASKQIMNTEAFF

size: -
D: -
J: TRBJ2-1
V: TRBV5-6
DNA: TGTGCCAGCAGCCCCAATCCAGCGAATGAGCAGTTCTTC
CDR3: CASSPNPANEQFF

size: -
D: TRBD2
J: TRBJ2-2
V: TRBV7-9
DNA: TGTGCCAGCAGCAACACAGGGACTAGCGGTAACACCGGGGAGCTGTTTTTT
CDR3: CASSNTGTSGNTGELFF

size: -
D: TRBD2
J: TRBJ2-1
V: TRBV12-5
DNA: TGTGCTAGTGGTTCTGGGACTAGCGGGGTGAATGAGCAGTTCTTC
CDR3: CASGSGTSGVNEQFF

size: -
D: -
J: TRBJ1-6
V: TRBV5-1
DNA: TGCGCCAGCAGCCCTTTCTCCTATAATTCACCCCTCCACTTT
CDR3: CASSPFSYNSPLHF

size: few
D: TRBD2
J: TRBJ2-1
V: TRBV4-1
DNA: TGCGCCAGCAGCCGGTATCCGGGACTAGGTGTCAATGAGCAGTTCTTC
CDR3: CASSRYPGLGVNEQFF

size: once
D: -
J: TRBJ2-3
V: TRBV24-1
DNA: TGTGCCACCAGTGATTTCGGCGGTAGCACAGATACGCAGTATTTT
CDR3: CATSDFGGSTDTQYF

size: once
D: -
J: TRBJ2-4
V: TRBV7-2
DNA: TGTGCCAGCAGCCCTACAGGATTAGCCAAAAACATTCAGTACTTC
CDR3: CASSPTGLAKNIQYF

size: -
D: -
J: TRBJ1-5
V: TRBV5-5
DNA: TGTGCCAGCAGCTTGAGAGGGAACAATCAGCCCCAGCATTTT
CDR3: CASSLRGNNQPQHF

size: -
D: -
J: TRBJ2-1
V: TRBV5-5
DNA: TGTGCCAGCAGCTTGGCCGGGAGTTCCTCCTACAATGAGCAGTTCTTC
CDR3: CASSLAGSSSYNEQFF

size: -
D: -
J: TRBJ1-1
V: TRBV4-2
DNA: TGTGCCAGCAGCCAAGGTGTCTTGAACACTGAAGCTTTCTTT
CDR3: CASSQGVLNTEAFF